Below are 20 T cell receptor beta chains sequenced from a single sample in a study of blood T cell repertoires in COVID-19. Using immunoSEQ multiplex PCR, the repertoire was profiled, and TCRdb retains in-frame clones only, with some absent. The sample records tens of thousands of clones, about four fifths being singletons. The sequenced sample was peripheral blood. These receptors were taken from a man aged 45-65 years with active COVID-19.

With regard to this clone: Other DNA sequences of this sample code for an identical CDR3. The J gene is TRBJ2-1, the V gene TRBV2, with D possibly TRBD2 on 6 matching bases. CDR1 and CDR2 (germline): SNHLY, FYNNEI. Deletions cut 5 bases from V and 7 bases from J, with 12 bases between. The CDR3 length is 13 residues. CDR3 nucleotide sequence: TGTGCCAGCAGTCTGGGACTTTTGAATGAGCAGTTCTTC. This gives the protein CASSLGLLNEQFF.

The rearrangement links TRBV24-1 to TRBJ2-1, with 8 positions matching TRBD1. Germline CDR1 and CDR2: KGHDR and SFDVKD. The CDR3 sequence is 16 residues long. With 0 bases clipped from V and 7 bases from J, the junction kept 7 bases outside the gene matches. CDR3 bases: TGTGCCACCAGTGATTTGAATCCAGGGGGCTCGAATGAGCAGTTCTTC. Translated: CATSDLNPGGSNEQFF.

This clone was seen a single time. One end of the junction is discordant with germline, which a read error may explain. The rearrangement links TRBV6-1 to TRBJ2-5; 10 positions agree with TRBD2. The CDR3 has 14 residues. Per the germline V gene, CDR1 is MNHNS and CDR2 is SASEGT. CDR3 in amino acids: CASSQAGGQETQYF. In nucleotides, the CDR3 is TGTGCCAGCAGTCAAGCGGGGGGGCAAGAGACCCAGTACTTC.

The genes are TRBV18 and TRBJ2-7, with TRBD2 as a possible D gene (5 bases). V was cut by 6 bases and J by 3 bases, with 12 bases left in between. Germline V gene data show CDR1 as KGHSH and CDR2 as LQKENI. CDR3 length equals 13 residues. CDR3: CASSPARDYEQYF. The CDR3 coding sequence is TGTGCCAGCTCCCCCGCCCGGGACTACGAGCAGTACTTC.

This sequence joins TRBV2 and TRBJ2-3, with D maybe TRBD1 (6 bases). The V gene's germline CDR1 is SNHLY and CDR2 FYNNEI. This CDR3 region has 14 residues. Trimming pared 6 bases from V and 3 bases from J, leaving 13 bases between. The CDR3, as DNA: TGTGCCAGCAGGCCACAGGGATGGACAGATACGCAGTATTTT. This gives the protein CASRPQGWTDTQYF. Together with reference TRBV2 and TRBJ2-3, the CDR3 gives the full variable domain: EPEVTQTPSHQVTQMGQEVILRCVPISNHLYFYWYRQILGQKVEFLVSFYNNEISEKSEIFDDQFSVERPDGSNFTLKIRSTKLEDSAMYFCASRPQGWTDTQYFGPGTRLTVL.

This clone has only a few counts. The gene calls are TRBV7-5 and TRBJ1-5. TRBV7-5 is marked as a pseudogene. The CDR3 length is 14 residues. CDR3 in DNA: TGTGTCAGAAGCCAGGCACCGCGCGGGCAGCCCCAGCATTTT. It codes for CVRSQAPRGQPQHF.

Here the CDR3 reads CASSLTYEARGVEKLFF. Written as DNA, the CDR3 is TGTGCCAGCAGTTTAACCTACGAGGCAAGGGGCGTTGAAAAACTGTTTTTT. The chain uses TRBV27 and TRBJ1-4, with D tentatively TRBD1 (5 bases). This CDR3 has 17 amino acids. Deletions cut 2 bases from V and 7 bases from J, with 20 bases between. The germline V gene encodes CDR1 MNHEY and CDR2 SMNVEV (reference sequence).

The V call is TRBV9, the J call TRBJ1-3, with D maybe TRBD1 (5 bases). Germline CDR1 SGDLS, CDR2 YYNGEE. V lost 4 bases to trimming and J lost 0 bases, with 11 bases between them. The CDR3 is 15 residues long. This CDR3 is CASSPDTHSGNTIYF. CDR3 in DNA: TGTGCCAGCAGCCCGGACACCCACTCTGGAAACACCATATATTTT.

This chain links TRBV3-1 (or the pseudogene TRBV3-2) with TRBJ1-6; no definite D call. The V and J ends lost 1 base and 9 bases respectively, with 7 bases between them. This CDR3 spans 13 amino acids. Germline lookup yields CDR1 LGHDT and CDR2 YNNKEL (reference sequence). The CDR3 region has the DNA TGTGCCAGCAGCCAAGTAGGAGCTTCACCCCTCCACTTT. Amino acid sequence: CASSQVGASPLHF.

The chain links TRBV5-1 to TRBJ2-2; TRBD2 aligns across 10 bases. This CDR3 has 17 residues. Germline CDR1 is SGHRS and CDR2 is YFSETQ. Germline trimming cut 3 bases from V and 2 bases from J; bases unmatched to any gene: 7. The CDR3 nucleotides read TGCGCCAGCAGCTCCTCCGGGACTAGCGCAAACACCGGGGAGCTGTTTTTT. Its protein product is CASSSSGTSANTGELFF.

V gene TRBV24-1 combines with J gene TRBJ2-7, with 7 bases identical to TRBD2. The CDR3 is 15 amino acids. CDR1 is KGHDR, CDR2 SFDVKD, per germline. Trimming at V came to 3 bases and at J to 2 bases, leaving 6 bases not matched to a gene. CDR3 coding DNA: TGTGCCACCAGTGATAGACGGGGAGGGACCTACGAGCAGTACTTC. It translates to CATSDRRGGTYEQYF.

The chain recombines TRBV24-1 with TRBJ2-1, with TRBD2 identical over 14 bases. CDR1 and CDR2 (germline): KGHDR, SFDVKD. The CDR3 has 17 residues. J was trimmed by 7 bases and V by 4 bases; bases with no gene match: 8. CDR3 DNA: TGTGCCACCAGTGACCGGGGACTAGCGGGAGAGATGAATGAGCAGTTCTTC. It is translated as CATSDRGLAGEMNEQFF.

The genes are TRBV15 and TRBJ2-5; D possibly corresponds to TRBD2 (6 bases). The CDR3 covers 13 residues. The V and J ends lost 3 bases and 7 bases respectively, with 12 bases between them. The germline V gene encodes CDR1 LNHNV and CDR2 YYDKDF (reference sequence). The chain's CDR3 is CATSSSLGGTQYF. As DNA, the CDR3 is TGTGCCACCAGCAGTTCCCTCGGGGGGACCCAGTACTTC.

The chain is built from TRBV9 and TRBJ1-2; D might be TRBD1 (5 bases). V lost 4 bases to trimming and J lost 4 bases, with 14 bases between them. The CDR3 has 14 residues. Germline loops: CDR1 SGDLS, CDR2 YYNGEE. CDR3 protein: CASSSDGGLYGYTF. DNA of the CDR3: TGTGCCAGCAGCTCGGACGGGGGTCTCTATGGCTACACCTTC.

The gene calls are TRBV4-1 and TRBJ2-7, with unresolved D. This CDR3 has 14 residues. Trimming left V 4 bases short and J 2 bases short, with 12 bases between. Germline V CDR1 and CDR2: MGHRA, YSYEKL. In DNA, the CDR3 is TGCGCCAGCAGCCCCTCGACTTTTACCTACGAGCAGTACTTC. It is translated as CASSPSTFTYEQYF.

CDR3 nucleotide sequence: TGTGCCAGCAGTGAAGTATATACTAGCGGGGGAGGATCAGAGACCCAGTACTTC. Residues: CASSEVYTSGGGSETQYF. V gene TRBV2 combines with J gene TRBJ2-5; 11 bases map to TRBD2. Trimming took 1 base from V and 4 from J; bases not matched to a gene: 11. The CDR3 spans 18 residues. Germline values: CDR1 SNHLY, CDR2 FYNNEI.

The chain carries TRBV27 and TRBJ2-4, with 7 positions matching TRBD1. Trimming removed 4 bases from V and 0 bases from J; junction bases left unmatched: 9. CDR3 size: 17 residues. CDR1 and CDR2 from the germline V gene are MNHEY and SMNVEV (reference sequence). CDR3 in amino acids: CASSSADRFRAKNIQYF. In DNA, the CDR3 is TGTGCCAGCAGTTCCGCGGACAGGTTCAGAGCCAAAAACATTCAGTACTTC.

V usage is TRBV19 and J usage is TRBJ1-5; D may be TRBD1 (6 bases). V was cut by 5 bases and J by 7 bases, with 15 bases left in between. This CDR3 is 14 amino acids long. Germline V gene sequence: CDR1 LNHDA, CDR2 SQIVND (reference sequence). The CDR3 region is CASSALGGGQPQHF. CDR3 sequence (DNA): TGTGCCAGTAGTGCTTTGGGGGGGGGCCAGCCCCAGCATTTT.

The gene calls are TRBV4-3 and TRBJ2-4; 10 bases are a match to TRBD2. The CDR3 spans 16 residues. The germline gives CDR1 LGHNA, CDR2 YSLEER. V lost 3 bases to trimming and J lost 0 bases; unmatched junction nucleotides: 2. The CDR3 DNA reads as TGCGCCAGCAGCCAGAGCGGGAGGGGAGCCAAAAACATTCAGTACTTC. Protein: CASSQSGRGAKNIQYF.

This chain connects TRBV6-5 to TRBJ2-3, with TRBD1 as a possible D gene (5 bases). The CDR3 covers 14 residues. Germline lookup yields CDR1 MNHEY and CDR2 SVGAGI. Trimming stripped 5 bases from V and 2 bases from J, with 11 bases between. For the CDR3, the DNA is TGTGCCAGCAGTCGGACACTCGCCACAGATACGCAGTATTTT. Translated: CASSRTLATDTQYF.